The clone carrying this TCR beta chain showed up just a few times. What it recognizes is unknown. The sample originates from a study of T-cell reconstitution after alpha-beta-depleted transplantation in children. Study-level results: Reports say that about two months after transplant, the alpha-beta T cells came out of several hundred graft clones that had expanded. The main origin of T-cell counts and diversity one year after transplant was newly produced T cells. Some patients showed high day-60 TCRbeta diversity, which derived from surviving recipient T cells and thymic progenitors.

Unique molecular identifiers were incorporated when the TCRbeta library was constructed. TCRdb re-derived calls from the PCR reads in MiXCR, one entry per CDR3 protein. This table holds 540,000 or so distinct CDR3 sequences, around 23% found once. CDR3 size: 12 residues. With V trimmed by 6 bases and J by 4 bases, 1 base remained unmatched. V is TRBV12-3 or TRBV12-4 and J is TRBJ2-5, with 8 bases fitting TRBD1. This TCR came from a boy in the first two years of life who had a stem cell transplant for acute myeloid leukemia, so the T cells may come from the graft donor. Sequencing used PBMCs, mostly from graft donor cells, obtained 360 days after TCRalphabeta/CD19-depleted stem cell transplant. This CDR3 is CASRDRVETQYF. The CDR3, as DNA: TGTGCCAGCAGGGACAGGGTAGAGACCCAGTACTTC.